This is a list of T cell receptor beta chains from one sample in a study of post-analysis software for immune sequencing data. A single record per CDR3 protein comes from TCRdb applying MiXCR to the PCR reads. This sample has 700,000 to 800,000 distinct CDR3 sequences, with roughly 27% found just once. Sequencing was carried out using blood. The receptors here all came from a girl between 10 and 17 years old with multiple sclerosis. The conserved cysteine and the conserved F or W are not part of the CDR3 here. The order of the fields is CDR3 length, V gene, clone size, CDR3 protein. Clone sizes are given selectively: once, few, many, or a class where the clone is expanded.

len: 13
v_gene: TRBV7-2
abundance: .
CDR3aa: ASSFTSDSYNEQF

len: 13
v_gene: TRBV6-5
abundance: .
CDR3aa: ASQRVGAGANVLT

len: 17
v_gene: TRBV29-1
abundance: .
CDR3aa: SVEDPGLAGGPRTDTQY

len: 13
v_gene: TRBV18
abundance: .
CDR3aa: ASSPIDSANYGYT

len: 10
v_gene: TRBV29-1
abundance: few
CDR3aa: SVEDRDYEQY

len: 13
v_gene: TRBV5-1
abundance: .
CDR3aa: ASSLSGTAGREQY

len: 19
v_gene: TRBV13
abundance: .
CDR3aa: ASSPTAGLAGKMTGSYEQY

len: 12
v_gene: TRBV4-1
abundance: many
CDR3aa: ASSQQQNNYGYT

len: 14
v_gene: TRBV18
abundance: few
CDR3aa: ASSLASWTGPYEQY

len: 13
v_gene: TRBV5-1
abundance: few
CDR3aa: ASSPGLHSNQPQH

len: 15
v_gene: TRBV7-2
abundance: many
CDR3aa: ASSLSELQGGSYEQY

len: 15
v_gene: TRBV27
abundance: .
CDR3aa: ASRRLGAGNPINEQY

len: 13
v_gene: TRBV5-5
abundance: .
CDR3aa: ASRTGTSAYNEQF

len: 19
v_gene: TRBV5-1
abundance: few
CDR3aa: ASSPGRPGLAGLSSYNEQF

len: 11
v_gene: TRBV6-6
abundance: .
CDR3aa: AVSKGGENIQY

len: 14
v_gene: TRBV4-3
abundance: few
CDR3aa: ASSPGTGGVVNEQF

len: 12
v_gene: TRBV5-5
abundance: .
CDR3aa: ASSRDSFSQPQH

len: 11
v_gene: TRBV12-3/TRBV12-4
abundance: .
CDR3aa: ASSLPGKAEAF

len: 15
v_gene: TRBV7-2
abundance: .
CDR3aa: ASSPRSGPVANYGYT

len: 13
v_gene: TRBV5-1
abundance: few
CDR3aa: ASSLGTRYDYEQY

len: 14
v_gene: TRBV5-6
abundance: .
CDR3aa: ASSLVLAGNQETQY

len: 12
v_gene: TRBV12-3/TRBV12-4
abundance: .
CDR3aa: ASSYRAPGYGYT

len: 12
v_gene: TRBV6-6
abundance: few
CDR3aa: ASSQVDYNSPPH

len: 14
v_gene: TRBV20-1
abundance: few
CDR3aa: SARDRLAGLTDTQY

len: 12
v_gene: TRBV3-1
abundance: few
CDR3aa: ASSHYSKDEKLF

len: 12
v_gene: TRBV27
abundance: .
CDR3aa: ASSFGRANYGYT

len: 12
v_gene: TRBV29-1
abundance: .
CDR3aa: SASLDRVNTEAF

len: 12
v_gene: TRBV20-1
abundance: few
CDR3aa: SFPRGQGRYEQY

len: 12
v_gene: TRBV12-3/TRBV12-4
abundance: .
CDR3aa: ASTLGSQGSGYT

len: 17
v_gene: TRBV5-1
abundance: .
CDR3aa: ASSLVAFSTKLDGNEQF

len: 13
v_gene: TRBV13
abundance: many
CDR3aa: ASSLRKTVGETQY

len: 12
v_gene: TRBV20-1
abundance: many
CDR3aa: SARDGEGAYEQY

len: 12
v_gene: TRBV5-6
abundance: .
CDR3aa: ASSPTGGLYGHT

len: 14
v_gene: TRBV5-1
abundance: few
CDR3aa: ASSRGLAGMEETQY

len: 16
v_gene: TRBV28
abundance: .
CDR3aa: ASRPLPGGRSTTGELF

len: 20
v_gene: TRBV11-1
abundance: few
CDR3aa: ASSLGLPMLAGGRYSYNEQF